A selection of T cell receptor beta chains follows, all from one sample in a study of blood T cell repertoires in COVID-19. Assay: immunoSEQ multiplex PCR; the TCRdb copy retains only in-frame clones and omits some. The table shows some 180,000 clones, with approximately 90% occurring only once. Sequenced input: peripheral blood. These receptors all stem from a man aged 60-69 years with active or convalescent COVID-19. The CDR3 runs from the conserved cysteine through the conserved F or W. A D gene is named only where the DNA matches it firmly.

v_call: TRBV6-1
j_call: TRBJ1-6
d_call: .
cdr3_aa: CASSETLRNSPLHF

v_call: TRBV10-3
j_call: TRBJ1-1
d_call: .
cdr3_aa: CAIKRGLFDTEAFF

v_call: TRBV30
j_call: TRBJ2-7
d_call: .
cdr3_aa: CAWSVRGGRGPRYEQYF

v_call: TRBV12-3/TRBV12-4
j_call: TRBJ1-2
d_call: .
cdr3_aa: CASSLRQFYGYTF

v_call: TRBV5-4
j_call: TRBJ1-1
d_call: .
cdr3_aa: CASSLERGRRSTEAFF

v_call: TRBV7-2
j_call: TRBJ1-1
d_call: .
cdr3_aa: CASSLAGLNTEAFF

v_call: TRBV19
j_call: TRBJ2-7
d_call: TRBD2
cdr3_aa: CASSSSWTSGEQYF

v_call: TRBV5-4
j_call: TRBJ1-2
d_call: .
cdr3_aa: CASSLSSSEGAYGYTF

v_call: TRBV10-2
j_call: TRBJ1-6
d_call: .
cdr3_aa: CASRTRGSPLHF

v_call: TRBV14
j_call: TRBJ1-6
d_call: TRBD1
cdr3_aa: CASSQDLPTGVNSPLHF

v_call: TRBV5-6
j_call: TRBJ2-2
d_call: .
cdr3_aa: CASSFRDSNTGELFF

v_call: TRBV4-1
j_call: TRBJ2-5
d_call: TRBD1
cdr3_aa: CASSLGQGAETQYF

v_call: TRBV10-3
j_call: TRBJ2-7
d_call: .
cdr3_aa: CAISELPTGSLGQYF

v_call: TRBV5-6
j_call: TRBJ2-1
d_call: .
cdr3_aa: CASSLDEGQIYNEQFF

v_call: TRBV6-5
j_call: TRBJ2-4
d_call: .
cdr3_aa: CASRPDTAKNIQYF

v_call: TRBV5-1
j_call: TRBJ2-2
d_call: TRBD1
cdr3_aa: CASSLGQGFGGELFF

v_call: TRBV5-4
j_call: TRBJ2-7
d_call: TRBD1
cdr3_aa: CASSWGTGGYEQYF

v_call: TRBV6-1
j_call: TRBJ1-4
d_call: .
cdr3_aa: CASVAANEKLFF

v_call: TRBV15
j_call: TRBJ1-6
d_call: .
cdr3_aa: CATSNGQSNSPLHF

v_call: TRBV6-1
j_call: TRBJ1-6
d_call: .
cdr3_aa: CASSGQVDSPLHF

v_call: TRBV6-5
j_call: TRBJ2-2
d_call: .
cdr3_aa: CASSYLQGPGELFF

v_call: TRBV6-5
j_call: TRBJ1-1
d_call: TRBD1
cdr3_aa: CASSFSGTGPEAFF

v_call: TRBV4-1
j_call: TRBJ2-5
d_call: TRBD2
cdr3_aa: CASSPTLAGTRGTQYF

v_call: TRBV6-5
j_call: TRBJ1-2
d_call: TRBD1
cdr3_aa: CASIPTGYAQWGYTF